These 2 T cell receptor beta chains were all obtained from the same sample, sequenced in a study of beta chain features in type 1 diabetes. Overall study findings and caveats: For Type 1 diabetes patients, all four CD4+ subsets carried TCRB CDR3s that were moderately but significantly shorter.

These TCRs' antigens remain unknown. All of the isolated RNA was reverse transcribed, so expressed TCRB transcripts were sequenced. TCRdb's table, derived via immunoSEQ multiplex PCR, lists solely in-frame clones and lacks some. The table has approximately 250,000 clones, 11% seen once. The sequencing sample was made of naive CD4+ T cells from blood. The receptors shown here come from a man aged 25 to 45 with type 1 diabetes.

The genes are TRBV5-4 and TRBJ2-1; the D gene is possibly TRBD2 (6 bases). The germline gives CDR1 SGHNT, CDR2 YYREEE (reference sequence). The CDR3 length is 14 residues. Trimming pared 4 bases from V and 5 bases from J, leaving 13 bases between. DNA of the CDR3: TGTGCCAGCAGCCTTGCCAGGACTAACAATGAGCAGTTCTTC. This gives the protein CASSLARTNNEQFF.

This clone was counted a few times. Different DNA sequences within this sample yield the same CDR3. CDR3 coding DNA: TGTGCCAGTAGTATGCGAGAGACCCAGTACTTC. It specifies CASSMRETQYF. The J gene is TRBJ2-5, the V gene TRBV19; D is uncertain. V gave up 3 bases and J gave up 4 bases, with 3 bases separating them. In germline, CDR1 is LNHDA, CDR2 SQIVND (reference sequence). This CDR3 is 11 amino acids long.